This is a list of T cell receptor beta chains from one sample in a study of cytomegalovirus exposure and HLA in healthy donors. TCRdb keeps only in-frame clones here, not all; method: immunoSEQ multiplex PCR. The data show about 180,000 clones, roughly 81% seen once. Material for sequencing was PBMCs. The receptors come from a young woman in good health and CMV-seropositive. CDR3s include the opening cysteine and the closing phenylalanine or tryptophan. The D gene is left open where the match is weak. Clone size is shown for a subset of rows, as once, few, many or a class of expanded clone.

clone_size j_call v_call d_call cdr3_aa cdr3_nt
- TRBJ2-3 TRBV27 TRBD1 CASSLLGDRAYYGSSDTQYF TGTGCCAGCAGTTTATTAGGGGACAGGGCATACTACGGGTCATCAGATACGCAGTATTTT
- TRBJ2-5 TRBV5-1 TRBD1 CASMTGTGETQYF TGCGCCAGCATGACAGGGACAGGGGAGACCCAGTACTTC
- TRBJ2-1 TRBV4-1 - CASSHPLGEPNEQFF TGCGCCAGCAGCCACCCACTCGGAGAACCAAATGAGCAGTTCTTC
few TRBJ1-1 TRBV18 TRBD1 CASSKQGVMNTEAFF TGTGCCAGCTCAAAGCAGGGGGTAATGAACACTGAAGCTTTCTTT
- TRBJ2-2 TRBV7-2 TRBD2 CASSPRERGGGTGELFF TGTGCCAGCAGCCCCCGGGAGCGGGGGGGCGGCACCGGGGAGCTGTTTTTT
few TRBJ2-7 TRBV13 TRBD1 CASSSGQGLDEQYF TGTGCCAGCAGCTCGGGACAGGGGCTCGACGAGCAGTACTTC
- TRBJ1-4 TRBV9 - CASSVSATNEKLFF TGTGCCAGCAGCGTATCTGCAACTAATGAAAAACTGTTTTTT
few TRBJ2-7 TRBV5-6 TRBD1 CASSLTGQRYEQYF TGTGCCAGCAGCTTGACGGGACAGAGATACGAGCAGTACTTC
few TRBJ1-2 TRBV2 TRBD1 CASSGDRGLYGYTF TGTGCCAGCAGTGGGGACAGGGGGCTCTATGGCTACACCTTC
- TRBJ1-6 TRBV18 - CASSPQGTNSPLHF TGTGCCAGCTCCCCGCAGGGGACTAATTCACCCCTCCACTTT
- TRBJ1-2 TRBV6-5 TRBD1 CASSYRQGNYGYTF TGTGCCAGCAGTTACCGACAGGGGAACTATGGCTACACCTTC
- TRBJ1-2 TRBV19 - CASSIPREGPYGYTF TGTGCCAGTAGTATCCCCAGGGAGGGGCCCTATGGCTACACCTTC
- TRBJ2-1 TRBV25-1 TRBD1 CASSEYTGGENNEQFF TGTGCCAGCAGTGAATATACAGGGGGCGAGAACAATGAGCAGTTCTTC
- TRBJ2-1 TRBV5-1 TRBD1 CASSLGYRGWDYNEQFF TGCGCCAGCAGCTTGGGGTACAGGGGTTGGGACTACAATGAGCAGTTCTTC
- TRBJ2-5 TRBV4-2 TRBD2 CASRQVGVGGSGETQYF TGTGCCAGCAGACAAGTAGGGGTCGGGGGGAGTGGAGAGACCCAGTACTTC
once TRBJ1-3 TRBV30 - CAWSSGNSDYF TGTGCCTGGAGTTCAGGAAACAGTGATTATTTT
- TRBJ1-5 TRBV6-1 TRBD1 CASHKGATGDQPQHF TGTGCCAGCCACAAGGGGGCGACGGGGGATCAGCCCCAGCATTTT
- TRBJ1-6 TRBV27 - CASSMQFNSPLHF TGTGCCAGCAGTATGCAGTTTAATTCACCCCTCCACTTT
- TRBJ2-1 TRBV4-1 - CASSQTDRSSYNEQFF TGCGCCAGCAGCCAAACTGACAGGAGCTCCTACAATGAGCAGTTCTTC
- TRBJ2-7 TRBV2 - CASSLQVIYEQYF TGTGCCAGCAGTCTGCAGGTGATTTACGAGCAGTACTTC
- TRBJ1-5 TRBV9 TRBD1 CASSPTGTDNQPQHF TGTGCCAGCAGCCCCACAGGGACAGACAATCAGCCCCAGCATTTT
- TRBJ1-1 TRBV28 - CASSFGRNTEAFF TGTGCCAGCAGTTTCGGGAGAAACACTGAAGCTTTCTTT
- TRBJ1-6 TRBV2 TRBD1 CASSFRTGGNSPLHF TGTGCCAGCAGTTTTAGGACAGGGGGTAATTCACCCCTCCACTTT
- TRBJ1-5 TRBV4-2 TRBD1 CASSLNQGADSNQPQHF TGTGCCAGCAGCCTTAATCAGGGGGCCGATAGCAATCAGCCCCAGCATTTT
- TRBJ2-7 TRBV2 - CASSEGYGFHEQYF TGTGCCAGCAGTGAAGGGTACGGGTTCCACGAGCAGTACTTC
- TRBJ1-5 TRBV19 TRBD1 CASSIGDRGRQPQHF TGTGCCAGTAGTATAGGGGACAGGGGAAGGCAGCCCCAGCATTTT
- TRBJ1-3 TRBV5-1 TRBD1 CASSPGDQGAAGNTIYF TGCGCCAGCAGCCCGGGGGATCAGGGGGCTGCTGGAAACACCATATATTTT
- TRBJ1-6 TRBV28 - CASSSPGRPGSPLHF TGTGCCAGCAGTTCCCCCGGCCGGCCGGGTTCACCCCTCCACTTT
- TRBJ2-7 TRBV23-1 - CASSPPGRGGDHEQYF TGCGCCAGCAGTCCCCCGGGAAGAGGGGGGGACCACGAGCAGTACTTC
- TRBJ1-3 TRBV7-9 - CASSRQTGNTIYF TGTGCCAGCAGCAGACAGACAGGAAACACCATATATTTT
few TRBJ1-6 TRBV7-9 - CASSLELVELHF TGTGCCAGCAGCTTAGAGTTAGTAGAACTCCACTTT
- TRBJ2-3 TRBV7-3 TRBD2 CASSLWPSGGHTDTQYF TGTGCCAGCAGCTTATGGCCTAGCGGGGGACACACAGATACGCAGTATTTT
- TRBJ2-6 TRBV27 - CAPGEVAGNSGANVLTF TGTGCCCCAGGAGAGGTGGCAGGGAACTCTGGGGCCAACGTCCTGACTTTC
- TRBJ1-2 TRBV7-9 - CASSLDVSEYTF TGTGCCAGCAGCTTAGATGTGTCCGAGTACACCTTC
- TRBJ1-5 TRBV19 TRBD1 CASSMDLDRDQPQHF TGTGCCAGTAGTATGGATCTGGACAGGGATCAGCCCCAGCATTTT
- TRBJ2-5 TRBV9 - CASSLGLGGLETQYF TGTGCCAGCAGCTTGGGGTTGGGGGGTTTGGAGACCCAGTACTTC
- TRBJ2-2 TRBV19 - CASRTGQNTGELFF TGTGCCAGTAGAACGGGACAGAACACCGGGGAGCTGTTTTTT
- TRBJ2-5 TRBV1 - CTSSQAGGPQTQYF TGCACCAGCAGCCAAGCGGGGGGGCCACAGACCCAGTACTTC
- TRBJ2-7 TRBV4-2 - CASSQDSARRGYEQYF TGTGCCAGCAGCCAAGACTCAGCTAGAAGGGGCTACGAGCAGTACTTC
few TRBJ2-2 TRBV4-3 - CASSRTGYTGELFF TGCGCCAGCAGCCGCACGGGGTACACCGGGGAGCTGTTTTTT
- TRBJ2-5 TRBV30 TRBD2 CAWSPLAGGETQYF TGTGCCTGGAGTCCCCTAGCGGGGGGAGAGACCCAGTACTTC
- TRBJ1-1 TRBV4-3 TRBD1 CASSQAGQPMNTEAFF TGCGCCAGCAGCCAAGCGGGACAGCCCATGAACACTGAAGCTTTCTTT
- TRBJ2-2 TRBV9 - CASSIDSPTGELFF TGTGCCAGCAGCATTGACAGCCCCACCGGGGAGCTGTTTTTT
- TRBJ2-5 TRBV6-4 - CASSDSRGGGRGAQETQYF TGTGCCAGCAGTGACTCGAGAGGGGGGGGCAGGGGAGCCCAAGAGACCCAGTACTTC
- TRBJ2-3 TRBV9 - CASSVDSGMGSGDTQYF TGTGCCAGCAGCGTAGATTCGGGTATGGGTTCGGGAGATACGCAGTATTTT
few TRBJ1-2 TRBV18 - CASSQASNYGYTF TGTGCCAGCTCACAAGCCTCTAACTATGGCTACACCTTC
- TRBJ1-5 TRBV27 - CASRSKSGQPQHF TGTGCCAGCAGGTCTAAGTCAGGTCAGCCCCAGCATTTT
- TRBJ2-7 TRBV13 TRBD1 CASSPGQGTSYEQYF TGTGCCAGCAGCCCCGGACAGGGTACCTCCTACGAGCAGTACTTC